This passage covers 19 T cell receptor beta chains from one sample sequenced in a study of T cells in women clearing cervical HPV infection. TCRdb's copy holds only in-frame clones and misses some; the assay was immunoSEQ multiplex PCR. This table lists 35,000 to 45,000 clones. The source material was blood buffy coat. The receptors stem from a woman between 18 and 70 years old with a cervical HPV16 infection that either progressed to CIN3+ or cleared (not recorded which).

About this clone: The CDR3 end lies 3 residues beyond the end of the read and is filled in from the germline J gene. The chain carries TRBV29-1 and TRBJ2-5, with a tentative D call TRBD1 (6 bases). The CDR3 is 12 residues long. Germline V gene lookup returns CDR1 SQVTM and CDR2 ANQGSEA. V lost 3 bases to trimming and J lost 5 bases, with 10 bases between them. Incomplete CDR3 DNA: TGCAGCGTTGAGGGGGCTGTGGAGACC. Its translation is CSVEGAVET. The whole CDR3 sequence is CSVEGAVETQYF.

Comments on this clone: The read ends 3 residues early relative to the CDR3; the germline J gene fills the gap. J is TRBJ1-5 and V is TRBV30; no clear D. The CDR3 has 15 amino acids. Germline CDR1 reads GTSNPN; CDR2 reads SVGIG (reference sequence). The part of the CDR3 DNA that was read is TGTGCCTGGAGTGTACCCCGGCTAGAAATCATTCCC. Translation gives CAWSVPRLEIIP. From start to end, the CDR3 is CAWSVPRLEIIPQHF. Filled out from reference TRBV30 and TRBJ1-5, the complete variable domain reads SQTIHQWPATLVQPVGSPLSLECTVEGTSNPNLYWYRQAAGRGLQLLFYSVGIGQISSEVPQNLSASRPQDRQFILSSKKLLLSDSGFYLCAWSVPRLEIIPQHFGDGTRLSIL.

As for this clone: The DNA ends 3 residues before the CDR3 does, and the rest of the CDR3 is filled in from the germline J gene. The V call is TRBV11-2, the J call TRBJ2-7, with 9 positions matching TRBD1. The CDR3 loop spans 15 amino acids. Germline V gives CDR1 SGHAT, CDR2 FQNNGV. V dropped 4 bases and J dropped 3; count of bases not matched to a gene: 7. The CDR3 sequence: CASSYPGQGHYEQYF. The sequenced CDR3 bases are TGTGCCAGCAGCTACCCTGGACAGGGGCACTACGAG. The whole variable domain, filled in from reference TRBV11-2 and TRBJ2-7, reads EAGVAQSPRYKIIEKRQSVAFWCNPISGHATLYWYQQILGQGPKLLIQFQNNGVVDDSQLPKDRFSAERLKGVDSTLKIQPAKLEDSAVYLCASSYPGQGHYEQYFGPGTRLTVT.

About this clone: The read stops 3 residues short of the end of the CDR3; the missing end is completed from the germline J gene. The chain employs TRBV20-1 and TRBJ1-4; 7 nucleotides line up with TRBD1. The CDR3 contains 14 residues. The germline V gene encodes CDR1 DFQATT and CDR2 SNEGSKA (reference sequence). The DNA read from the CDR3 is TGCAGTGCAGCTAGGGGGCCCTATAATTCACCA. Its protein is CSAARGPYNSP. The full CDR3 reads CSAARGPYNSPLFF.

Note on this clone: The read ends 3 residues shy of where the CDR3 ends; the end is completed using the germline J gene. This sequence joins TRBV28 and TRBJ2-3; 7 bases fit TRBD2. The trim removed 6 bases at V and 4 bases at J, leaving 10 bases unmatched. The V gene's germline CDR1 is MDHEN and CDR2 SYDVKM. CDR3 length: 15 residues. The CDR3 bases that were read are TGTGCCAGCAGCCCCTCTAAGGCGGGAGCAGATACG. Its translation is CASSPSKAGADT. The complete CDR3 sequence is CASSPSKAGADTQYF.

This CDR3 is CASSQPGLPNEQFF. CDR3 DNA (partial): TGTGCCAGCAGCCAACCGGGACTACCCAATGAG. The rearrangement joins TRBV14 to TRBJ2-1; 7 bases match TRBD2. Read coverage stops 3 residues before the CDR3 terminus; the germline J gene supplies the remainder. Germline V lookup: CDR1 SGHDN, CDR2 FVKESK. The J segment lost 6 bases and the V segment lost 2 bases, leaving 4 bases of the junction unmatched. The CDR3 spans 14 residues.

On this clone: Read coverage stops 3 residues before the CDR3 terminus; the germline J gene supplies the remainder. The chain joins TRBV19 to TRBJ1-6; D is unresolved. The germline V and J ends were trimmed by 2 bases and 5 bases, with 4 bases remaining between them. The germline CDR1 and CDR2 sequences are LNHDA and SQIVND (reference sequence). The CDR3 runs to 13 residues. This CDR3 is CASSITDNSPLHF. The sequenced part of the CDR3 DNA is TGTGCCAGTAGTATAACGGATAATTCACCC.

In regard to this clone: The read stops 3 residues short of the end of the CDR3; the missing end is completed from the germline J gene. The V gene is TRBV7-2, the J gene TRBJ2-1, with 8 bases aligning to TRBD2. The CDR3 totals 15 residues. Germline V gives CDR1 SGHTA, CDR2 FQGNSA. J lost 7 bases, V lost 2 bases, and 7 bases had no gene match. CDR3 protein: CASSLSGTSLNEQFF. The DNA read from the CDR3 is TGTGCCAGCAGCTTAAGTGGGACTAGTTTGAATGAG.

Note on this clone: Read data end 3 residues before the CDR3 end; the end is taken from the germline J gene. This chain uses TRBV20-1 with TRBJ2-2; TRBD1 might be the D (5 bases). Germline CDR1 DFQATT, CDR2 SNEGSKA (reference sequence). CDR3 length equals 18 residues. Trimming cost V 0 bases and J 3 bases, with 20 bases left between them. The covered CDR3 bases are TGCAGTGCTAGAGATCTCCGGCAGGGAAGGTCGGACACCGGGGAG. It yields the protein CSARDLRQGRSDTGE. The full CDR3 reads CSARDLRQGRSDTGELFF.

Notes on this clone: The CDR3 is cut off 3 residues early in the read; its end comes from the germline J gene. V and J are TRBV16 and TRBJ2-3; 10 nucleotides align to TRBD1. Germline CDR1 is KGHSY and CDR2 is FQNENV. CDR3 length: 15 residues. The CDR3 DNA, read in part, is TGTGCCAGCAGCTACCGGGACAGGGGAATGCAGCCG. It encodes CASSYRDRGMQP. The whole CDR3 is CASSYRDRGMQPQYF.

CDR3 DNA, as far as it was read: TGTGCCAGCAGCTTACGGGACAGGGTTGACAATGAG. Its protein product is CASSLRDRVDNE. The whole CDR3 sequence reads CASSLRDRVDNEQFF. The chain is built from TRBV7-8 and TRBJ2-1, with TRBD1 matching 9 bases. The read halts 3 residues ahead of the CDR3 end, with the missing end drawn from the germline J gene. The CDR3 runs 15 residues. V dropped 2 bases and J dropped 5; count of bases not matched to a gene: 4. In germline, CDR1 is SGHVS, CDR2 FQNEAQ.

Note on this clone: The read is 3 residues too short to cover the CDR3 end, so that end is filled in from the germline J gene. This chain uses TRBV13 with TRBJ1-4, with 7 bases aligning to TRBD1. Germline CDR1 reads PRHDT; CDR2 reads FYEKMQ (reference sequence). Trimming at V came to 4 bases and at J to 7 bases, leaving 12 bases not matched to a gene. The CDR3 runs 16 residues. CDR3 protein: CASSSDTGDSGEKLFF. The part of the CDR3 DNA that was read is TGTGCCAGCAGCTCCGATACAGGGGACAGCGGTGAAAAA.

Regarding this clone: The read ends 3 residues before the CDR3 terminus; that terminus is restored from the germline J gene. The V gene is TRBV28, the J gene TRBJ1-2, with D perhaps TRBD1 (5 bases). Trimming removed 1 base from V and 4 bases from J, with 13 bases in between. Germline V CDR1 and CDR2: MDHEN, SYDVKM. CDR3 size: 15 residues. Partial CDR3 DNA: TGTGCCAGCAGTTTATCCTCTAGGGGCGGCTATGGC. This codes for CASSLSSRGGYG. The full CDR3 reads CASSLSSRGGYGYTF.

Comment on this clone: Read coverage stops 3 residues before the CDR3 terminus; the germline J gene supplies the remainder. V usage is TRBV14 and J usage is TRBJ2-7, with 8 bases matching TRBD1. The CDR3 length is 13 residues. Germline trimming cut 1 base from V and 6 bases from J; bases unmatched to any gene: 2. Germline-derived CDR1 and CDR2 are SGHDN and FVKESK. CDR3 bases read: TGTGCCAGCAGCCAAGTACAGGGGGGCGAG. It specifies CASSQVQGGE. The CDR3 as a whole reads CASSQVQGGEQYF.

About this clone: Sequencing ends 3 residues short of the CDR3 end; the germline J gene provides the rest. The gene calls are TRBV7-3 and TRBJ2-1; 7 bases line up with TRBD1. The CDR3 loop spans 13 amino acids. Germline V gene data show CDR1 as SGHTA and CDR2 as FQGTGA. After removal of 5 bases from V and 7 bases from J, the junction contained 5 bases not matched to a gene. The covered CDR3 bases are TGTGCCAGCAGCCCCCAGACAGGGAATGAG. The encoded protein is CASSPQTGNE. The whole CDR3 protein is CASSPQTGNEQFF.

Concerning this clone: The sequence runs out 3 residues before the end of the CDR3; the remainder is reconstructed from the germline J gene. The gene calls are TRBV5-6 and TRBJ2-1; 8 bases align to TRBD2. Trimming at V came to 6 bases and at J to 6 bases, leaving 8 bases not matched to a gene. From germline, CDR1 is SGHDT and CDR2 YYEEEE. The CDR3 extends over 14 amino acids. The sequenced CDR3 bases are TGTGCCAGCAAGTTACTAGCGGAGCGCAATGAG. Amino acid sequence: CASKLLAERNE. The entire CDR3 sequence reads CASKLLAERNEQFF.

With regard to this clone: The CDR3 end falls 3 residues outside the read, so it is completed with the germline J gene. This sequence joins TRBV12-3 or TRBV12-4 and TRBJ2-7, with a possible D match to TRBD1 (6 bases). V was trimmed by 1 base and J by 5 bases, leaving 12 bases between them. The CDR3 is 14 amino acids. The CDR3 loop is CASSLVQGPHEQYF. The sequenced CDR3 bases are TGTGCCAGCAGTTTAGTACAGGGTCCTCACGAG.

Worth noting for this clone: The DNA ends 3 residues before the CDR3 does, and the rest of the CDR3 is filled in from the germline J gene. The V call is TRBV20-1, the J call TRBJ2-7, with 14 bases matching TRBD2. The CDR3 spans 16 residues. Germline V gene data show CDR1 as DFQATT and CDR2 as SNEGSKA (reference sequence). V shed 5 bases, J shed 2 bases, and the junction held 8 bases outside the gene matches. CDR3 sequence: CSAETGLAGEAYEQYF. The DNA read from the CDR3 is TGCAGTGCTGAAACGGGACTAGCGGGAGAAGCCTACGAG.

A note on this clone: The sequenced fragment ends 3 residues before the CDR3 boundary, so the rest is inferred from the germline J gene. This sequence joins TRBV30 and TRBJ1-2, with D hard to call. Germline loops: CDR1 GTSNPN, CDR2 SVGIG (reference sequence). The CDR3 has 15 amino acids. The CDR3 region is CAWSGSRGRVDDYTF. The sequenced part of the CDR3 DNA is TGTGCCTGGAGTGGGTCCCGCGGGAGGGTCGACGAC. The variable domain in full, with the rest retrieved from reference TRBV30 and TRBJ1-2, is SQTIHQWPATLVQPVGSPLSLECTVEGTSNPNLYWYRQAAGRGLQLLFYSVGIGQISSEVPQNLSASRPQDRQFILSSKKLLLSDSGFYLCAWSGSRGRVDDYTFGSGTRLTVV.